This T cell receptor beta chain was sequenced during a study of blood T cell repertoires in COVID-19. The wider study: There were acute and convalescent COVID-19 samples, and they came from the United States, Italy and Spain. T cells, B-cell-depleted T cells, or PBMCs supplied cDNA or gDNA.

In the authors' methods: Amplified reference gene primers provided the basis for estimating nucleated cell counts. The protocol was immunoSEQ multiplex PCR, while the TCRdb copy is restricted to in-frame clones and leaves out a portion. D and trimming were read from the DNA, whereas the V and J calls and clone size are those reported in that table. This table has 70,000 or so clones, around three quarters appearing once. Germline-derived CDR1 and CDR2 are SGHRS and YFSETQ. The CDR3 has 16 residues. The V and J ends lost 6 bases and 5 bases, in that order; junction bases with no gene match: 15. The chain has TRBV5-1 and TRBJ2-5; TRBD2 agrees at 8 bases. Sequencing was carried out using peripheral blood. This clonotype originated in a man in his sixties with acute or convalescent COVID-19. The CDR3 sequence: CASTLAGRGAVETQYF. The CDR3 DNA reads TGCGCCAGCACCCTGGCCGGGAGGGGGGCCGTGGAGACCCAGTACTTC.